This is a list of T cell receptor beta chains from one sample in a study of T cells in Graves' hyperthyroidism and ophthalmopathy. TCRdb re-derived calls from the multiplex PCR reads in MiXCR, one entry per CDR3 protein. The table lists more than 550,000 distinct CDR3 sequences, just under 45% of them singletons, with less than 9.5% in the top ten. Material: peripheral blood or thyroid tissue (not recorded which). These TCRs come from an adult man with Graves' disease, either hyperthyroidism or ophthalmopathy (not recorded which). Each CDR3 is given with its conserved first and last residue. D genes are given only for firm matches. Not every row has a clone size; where given, it reads once, few, many or a size class.

cdr3_aa cdr3_nt j_call d_call v_call clone_size
CAIRRPGTDYSPLHF TGTGCCATCAGACGACCTGGGACAGATTATTCACCCCTCCACTTT TRBJ1-6 TRBD1 TRBV10-3 many
CAISESWANQPQHF TGTGCCATCAGCGAGTCGTGGGCCAATCAGCCCCAGCATTTT TRBJ1-5 . TRBV10-3 .
CASSSTSGAQETQYF TGTGCCAGCAGCTCGACTAGCGGGGCCCAAGAGACCCAGTACTTC TRBJ2-5 TRBD2 TRBV7-8 many
CSVQSGGTNEKLFF TGCAGCGTCCAATCCGGGGGAACTAATGAAAAACTGTTTTTT TRBJ1-4 . TRBV29-1 .
CATSDPTGGMNEQYF TGTGCCACCAGTGATCCGACGGGCGGGATGAACGAGCAGTACTTC TRBJ2-7 . TRBV24-1 many
CSAGTGGTAQHF TGCAGTGCCGGGACAGGGGGCACGGCCCAGCATTTT TRBJ1-5 TRBD1 TRBV20-1 .
CASSLEAGLNTEAFF TGCGCCAGCAGCTTGGAGGCGGGCCTGAACACTGAAGCTTTCTTT TRBJ1-1 . TRBV5-1 .
CASETGVHNTNYGYTF TGTGCCAGCGAGACAGGGGTCCATAATACTAACTATGGCTACACCTTC TRBJ1-2 TRBD1 TRBV2 .
CASSSVGVSYEQYF TGTGCCAGCAGCTCTGTGGGTGTCTCCTACGAGCAGTACTTC TRBJ2-7 . TRBV7-2 .
CSVAGYQETIYF TGCAGCGTTGCAGGGTACCAAGAGACCATATATTTT TRBJ1-3 . TRBV29-1 .
CASSPGQLANYGYTF TGTGCCAGCAGCCCGGGACAGCTAGCTAACTATGGCTACACCTTC TRBJ1-2 TRBD1 TRBV7-9 .
CAISGSGAEKLFF TGTGCCATCAGTGGGTCTGGGGCTGAAAAACTGTTTTTT TRBJ1-4 . TRBV10-3 once
CASSQETGWFGYTF TGTGCCAGCAGCCAAGAGACAGGGTGGTTTGGCTACACCTTC TRBJ1-2 TRBD1 TRBV3-1 .
CSVEGGAGNSYEQYF TGCAGCGTTGAGGGGGGAGCGGGGAACTCCTACGAGCAGTACTTC TRBJ2-7 TRBD2 TRBV29-1 .
CAISEVGWEPMTF TGTGCCATCAGTGAAGTTGGGTGGGAGCCGATGACTTTC TRBJ2-6 . TRBV10-3 .
CASTDRDRGGEQYF TGTGCCAGTACCGACCGGGACAGGGGCGGCGAGCAGTACTTC TRBJ2-7 TRBD1 TRBV19 .
CASSEVTSPREQYF TGTGCCAGCAGTGAGGTGACTAGCCCTCGGGAGCAGTACTTC TRBJ2-7 TRBD2 TRBV25-1 many
CAIRGQGNEQYF TGTGCCATCAGGGGACAGGGGAACGAGCAGTACTTC TRBJ2-7 TRBD1 TRBV10-3 .
CSARESRRIVYGYTF TGCAGTGCTAGAGAATCAAGGCGGATAGTCTATGGCTACACCTTC TRBJ1-2 . TRBV20-1 .
CSARDMGYTF TGCAGTGCTAGAGATATGGGCTACACCTTC TRBJ1-2 . TRBV20-1 few
CASSLATGMGGYTF TGCGCCAGCAGCTTAGCGACAGGGATGGGTGGCTACACCTTC TRBJ1-2 TRBD1 TRBV5-1 few
CASSPLGVGTEAFF TGTGCCAGCAGCCCCCTAGGGGTGGGAACTGAAGCTTTCTTT TRBJ1-1 . TRBV13 few
CASSHRARGTGELFF TGTGCCAGCAGCCACAGGGCGCGCGGCACCGGGGAGCTGTTTTTT TRBJ2-2 . TRBV7-2 few
CASSPGSVYEQYF TGTGCCAGCAGCCCAGGGTCCGTCTACGAGCAGTACTTC TRBJ2-7 . TRBV7-9 .
CSARGTSGYNQPQHF TGCAGTGCTAGAGGGACTAGCGGATACAATCAGCCCCAGCATTTT TRBJ1-5 . TRBV20-1 .
CASSLPGSTEAFF TGTGCCAGCAGCTTGCCGGGGAGCACTGAAGCTTTCTTT TRBJ1-1 . TRBV7-9 many
CATSDPARTGFYGYTF TGTGCCACCAGTGACCCCGCCCGGACAGGGTTTTATGGCTACACCTTC TRBJ1-2 TRBD1 TRBV24-1 few
CASSIEGTGVTEAFF TGTGCCAGTAGTATTGAAGGGACAGGGGTGACTGAAGCTTTCTTT TRBJ1-1 TRBD1 TRBV19 .
CASRGQGGIGQPQHF TGTGCCAGCAGGGGACAGGGGGGAATAGGGCAGCCCCAGCATTTT TRBJ1-5 TRBD1 TRBV2 many
CATNSGNTGELFF TGTGCCACCAATAGCGGGAACACCGGGGAGCTGTTTTTT TRBJ2-2 . TRBV2 once
CASSLASMGDQPQHF TGTGCCAGCAGTTTAGCGAGTATGGGGGACCAGCCCCAGCATTTT TRBJ1-5 . TRBV12-3/TRBV12-4 .
CASSLERGNYGYTF TGTGCCAGCAGCTTGGAGAGGGGGAACTATGGCTACACCTTC TRBJ1-2 . TRBV5-1 .
CASRTRQGNGRAFF TGTGCCAGCAGAACCAGACAGGGTAACGGGAGAGCTTTCTTT TRBJ1-1 TRBD1 TRBV2 many
CSVDSGNNQPQHF TGCAGCGTTGACTCGGGGAACAATCAGCCCCAGCATTTT TRBJ1-5 . TRBV29-1 many
CASSLVAGGRYQETQYF TGTGCCAGCAGCTTAGTGGCGGGGGGAAGGTACCAAGAGACCCAGTACTTC TRBJ2-5 TRBD2 TRBV7-9 .
CASSGTQGYEQYF TGCGCCAGCAGCGGAACACAGGGTTACGAGCAGTACTTC TRBJ2-7 . TRBV5-1 few
CSAGGEGVDTEAFF TGCAGTGCTGGGGGGGAAGGGGTTGACACTGAAGCTTTCTTT TRBJ1-1 . TRBV20-1 few
CAGQDQTYEQYF TGTGCCGGACAGGACCAAACCTACGAGCAGTACTTC TRBJ2-7 TRBD1 TRBV2 .
CASSHTGVSGANVLTF TGCGCCAGCAGCCATACAGGAGTCTCTGGGGCCAACGTCCTGACTTTC TRBJ2-6 . TRBV4-1 few
CASTGTGGQAFF TGTGCCAGCACCGGGACAGGGGGACAAGCTTTCTTT TRBJ1-1 TRBD1 TRBV2 .
CASGGVSSGYTF TGTGCCAGCGGAGGGGTCTCCTCTGGCTACACCTTC TRBJ1-2 . TRBV6-6 .
CSAGTDYEQYF TGCAGTGCTGGAACGGACTACGAGCAGTACTTC TRBJ2-7 . TRBV20-1 many
CASSEPAGDPYEQYF TGTGCCAGCAGTGAACCAGCGGGAGACCCCTACGAGCAGTACTTC TRBJ2-7 TRBD2 TRBV2 .
CASSFGAAGGSGANVLTF TGTGCCAGCAGCTTTGGGGCGGCAGGGGGCTCTGGGGCCAACGTCCTGACTTTC TRBJ2-6 TRBD1 TRBV7-9 once
CASRNPQVLDGYTF TGCGCCAGCCGTAATCCACAGGTCCTCGATGGCTACACCTTC TRBJ1-2 . TRBV5-1 few
CSAAEGTNTEAFF TGCAGCGCAGCGGAGGGAACGAACACTGAAGCTTTCTTT TRBJ1-1 . TRBV29-1 many
CASSLDTPYGYTF TGTGCCAGCAGCCTGGACACCCCCTATGGCTACACCTTC TRBJ1-2 . TRBV7-9 many
CASSTSGQVLSGEKLFF TGTGCCAGTAGTACGTCGGGACAGGTCCTAAGCGGAGAAAAACTGTTTTTT TRBJ1-4 TRBD1 TRBV19 .
CSVEGQGIRKLFF TGCAGCGTTGAGGGACAGGGTATCAGGAAACTGTTTTTT TRBJ1-4 TRBD1 TRBV29-1 many
CASSPRTSSTGELFF TGTGCCAGCAGTCCCAGGACTAGCTCGACCGGGGAGCTGTTTTTT TRBJ2-2 TRBD2 TRBV10-3 few